This TCR beta chain was captured by sequencing in a study of regulatory T cells in long-lasting Graves disease. Findings and limits, study-wide: Patients with persistent disease showed a bias toward TRBV28, TRBJ1-2 and TRBJ2-5.

V shed 5 bases and J shed 0 bases, with 6 bases lying between them. Germline V gene lookup returns CDR1 DFQATT and CDR2 SNEGSKA (reference sequence). The CDR3 covers 12 residues. Time point in this sample: newly diagnosed GD, antithyroid drugs for less than 3 months. With RNA extracted from PBMCs as input, the TCR library was made. As to this clonotype: The antigen remains undetermined.

In building TCR beta libraries, iRepertoire HTBI primers were used together with Arm-PCR of CDR3 regions. TCRdb redid the calling of the multiplex PCR reads with MiXCR, one entry per CDR3 protein. The table shows about 420,000 distinct CDR3 sequences, with around 17% occurring only once. The same specimen was also included in a second study, on T cells in Graves' hyperthyroidism and ophthalmopathy. Per that study: Researchers barred patients who had uncontrolled infection, other autoimmune disease, pregnancy or lactation. Researchers report that a 13 V-J model separated ophthalmopathy from stable hyperthyroidism. Prediction of ophthalmopathy progression came a median around 6.1 months pre-onset.

This sequence joins TRBV20-1 and TRBJ2-3, with D unresolved. This receptor was taken from a woman under 30 with Graves disease. Source: peripheral blood mononuclear cells (PBMCs), taken at new diagnosis, from a patient treated with antithyroid drugs. CDR3 in DNA: TGCAGTGCTCATGAGAGCACAGATACGCAGTATTTT. This encodes CSAHESTDTQYF.